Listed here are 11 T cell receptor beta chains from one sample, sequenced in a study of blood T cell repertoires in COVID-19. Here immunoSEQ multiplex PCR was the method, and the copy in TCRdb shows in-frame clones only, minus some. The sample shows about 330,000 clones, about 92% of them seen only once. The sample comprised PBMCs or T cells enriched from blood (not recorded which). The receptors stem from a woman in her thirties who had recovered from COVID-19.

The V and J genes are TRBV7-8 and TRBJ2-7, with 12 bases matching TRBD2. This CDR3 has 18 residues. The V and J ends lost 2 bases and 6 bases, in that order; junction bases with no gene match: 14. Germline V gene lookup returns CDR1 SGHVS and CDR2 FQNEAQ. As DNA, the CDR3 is TGTGCCAGCAGCTTATTGGAGCGGATGACTAGCGGGAGCATCGAGCAGTACTTC. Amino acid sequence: CASSLLERMTSGSIEQYF.

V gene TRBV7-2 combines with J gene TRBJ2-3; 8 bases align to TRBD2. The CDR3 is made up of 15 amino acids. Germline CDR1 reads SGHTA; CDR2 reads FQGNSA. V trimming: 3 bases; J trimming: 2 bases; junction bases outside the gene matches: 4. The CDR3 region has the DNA TGTGCCAGCAGCTTTTTACTAGCGGTCACAGATACGCAGTATTTT. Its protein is CASSFLLAVTDTQYF.

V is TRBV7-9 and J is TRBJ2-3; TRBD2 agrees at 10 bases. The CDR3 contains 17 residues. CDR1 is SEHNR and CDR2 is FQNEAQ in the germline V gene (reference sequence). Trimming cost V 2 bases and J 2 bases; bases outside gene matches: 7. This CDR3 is CASSLSSGGEITDTQYF. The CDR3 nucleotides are TGTGCCAGCAGCTTATCGAGCGGGGGGGAAATCACAGATACGCAGTATTTT.

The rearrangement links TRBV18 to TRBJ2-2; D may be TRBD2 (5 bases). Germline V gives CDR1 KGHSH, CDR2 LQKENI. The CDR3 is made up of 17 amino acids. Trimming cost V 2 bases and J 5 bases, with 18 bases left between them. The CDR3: CASSPGGSGWRTGELFF. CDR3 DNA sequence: TGTGCCAGCTCACCAGGAGGTTCCGGCTGGAGGACCGGGGAGCTGTTTTTT.

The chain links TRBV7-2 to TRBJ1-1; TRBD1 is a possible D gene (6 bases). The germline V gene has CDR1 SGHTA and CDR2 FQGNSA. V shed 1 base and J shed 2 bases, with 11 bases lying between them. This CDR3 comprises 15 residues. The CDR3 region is CASSLVTGGNTEAFF. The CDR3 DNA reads TGTGCCAGCAGCTTAGTGACTGGGGGCAACACTGAAGCTTTCTTT.

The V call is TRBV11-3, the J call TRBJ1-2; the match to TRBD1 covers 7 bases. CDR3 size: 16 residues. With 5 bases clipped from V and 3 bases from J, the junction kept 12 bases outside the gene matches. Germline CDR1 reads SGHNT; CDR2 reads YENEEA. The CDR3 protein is CASSPSGKGAYYGYTF. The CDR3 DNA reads TGTGCCAGCAGCCCCAGTGGCAAGGGGGCCTACTATGGCTACACCTTC.

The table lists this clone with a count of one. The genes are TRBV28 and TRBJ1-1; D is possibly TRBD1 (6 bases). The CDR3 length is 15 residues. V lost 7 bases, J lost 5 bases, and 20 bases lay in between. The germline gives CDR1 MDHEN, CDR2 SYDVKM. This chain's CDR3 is CASNKDSGRGTEAFF. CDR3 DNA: TGTGCCAGCAATAAGGACAGTGGAAGGGGGACTGAAGCTTTCTTT.

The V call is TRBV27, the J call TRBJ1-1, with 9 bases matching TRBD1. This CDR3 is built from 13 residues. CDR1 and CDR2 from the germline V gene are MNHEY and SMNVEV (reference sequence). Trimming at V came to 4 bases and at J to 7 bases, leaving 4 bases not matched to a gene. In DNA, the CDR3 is TGTGCCAGCAGTTCACGGACAGGGGTTGAAGCTTTCTTT. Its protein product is CASSSRTGVEAFF.

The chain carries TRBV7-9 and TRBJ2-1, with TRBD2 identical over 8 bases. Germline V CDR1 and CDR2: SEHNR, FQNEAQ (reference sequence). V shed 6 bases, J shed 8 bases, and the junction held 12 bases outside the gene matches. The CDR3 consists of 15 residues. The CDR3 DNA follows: TGTGCCAGCAGTAAAGCGGGGGCCTTTGGGGATGAGCAGTTCTTC. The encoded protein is CASSKAGAFGDEQFF.

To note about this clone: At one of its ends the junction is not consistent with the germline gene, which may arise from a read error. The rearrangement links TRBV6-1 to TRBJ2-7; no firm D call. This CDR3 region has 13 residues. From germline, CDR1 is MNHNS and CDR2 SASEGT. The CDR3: CASREEASYEQYF. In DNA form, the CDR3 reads TGTGCCAGCAGAGAAGAAGCCTCCTACGAGCAGTACTTC.

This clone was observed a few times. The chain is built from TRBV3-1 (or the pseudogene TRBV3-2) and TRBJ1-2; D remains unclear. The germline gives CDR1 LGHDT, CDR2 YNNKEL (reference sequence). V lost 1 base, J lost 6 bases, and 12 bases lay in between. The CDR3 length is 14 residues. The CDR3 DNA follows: TGTGCCAGCAGCCAAGTCGGGGTCCTAAATGGCTACACCTTC. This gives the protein CASSQVGVLNGYTF.